These 2 T cell receptor beta chains came from one sample sequenced in a study of shared clonotypes between healthy human individuals. TCRdb's copy holds only in-frame clones and misses some; the assay was immunoSEQ multiplex PCR. The sample carries about 2.1 million clones, 85% to 95% recorded once. In the naive CD8 group, cells lacked CD45RO and were positively selected for CCR7, so terminally differentiated effector memory CD45RA+ cells were left out. The sample was naive CD8+ T cells from PBMCs. The receptors stem from a young man in good health. Some clones in this sample may be carry-over from other donors' samples.

V and J are TRBV30 and TRBJ2-7; 9 bases fit TRBD2. The CDR3 length is 16 residues. V was pared by 1 base and J by 2 bases, with 9 bases of the junction left unmatched. Germline V gene data show CDR1 as GTSNPN and CDR2 as SVGIG (reference sequence). In DNA form, the CDR3 reads TGTGCCTGGAGTGGTTTTCCAGCGGGAGGAACCTACGAGCAGTACTTC. This encodes CAWSGFPAGGTYEQYF.

On this clone: This sample also contains other DNA sequences that code for the same CDR3. The rearrangement uses TRBV27 and TRBJ2-7; tentative D call: TRBD2 (6 bases). The V gene lost 2 bases and the J gene lost 3 bases, with 8 bases spanning the gap. Germline lookup yields CDR1 MNHEY and CDR2 SMNVEV (reference sequence). This CDR3 comprises 13 residues. DNA of the CDR3: TGTGCCAGCAGTTTAGGGAGGATCTACGAGCAGTACTTC. Translated: CASSLGRIYEQYF.